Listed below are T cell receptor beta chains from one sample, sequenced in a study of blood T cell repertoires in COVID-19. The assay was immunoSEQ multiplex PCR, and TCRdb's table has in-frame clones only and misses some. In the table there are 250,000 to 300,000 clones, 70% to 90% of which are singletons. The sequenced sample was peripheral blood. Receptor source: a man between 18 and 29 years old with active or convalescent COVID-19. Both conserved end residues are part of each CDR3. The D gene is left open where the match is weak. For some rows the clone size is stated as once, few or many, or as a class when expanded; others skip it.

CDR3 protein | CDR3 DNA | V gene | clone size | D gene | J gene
CASSTASGDTDTQYF | TGTGCCAGTAGTACGGCTAGCGGGGATACAGATACGCAGTATTTT | TRBV19 | NA | TRBD2 | TRBJ2-3
CASIGVIYTEAFF | TGTGCCAGCATAGGGGTGATCTACACTGAAGCTTTCTTT | TRBV2 | NA | NA | TRBJ1-1
CASSLGQEYEQYF | TGTGCCAGCAGCCTTGGACAGGAGTACGAGCAGTACTTC | TRBV4-2 | NA | TRBD1 | TRBJ2-7
CASSLGLAGELFF | TGTGCCAGCAGCCTGGGACTAGCCGGGGAGCTGTTTTTT | TRBV3-1/TRBV3-2 | few | TRBD2 | TRBJ2-2
CASSPAGTGGTEAFF | TGCGCCAGCAGCCCGGCGGGGACAGGGGGCACTGAAGCTTTCTTT | TRBV5-1 | NA | TRBD1 | TRBJ1-1
CASSFLYIGVLGKQYF | TGTGCCAGCAGCTTTTTGTACATAGGGGTTCTAGGGAAGCAGTATTTT | TRBV5-6 | NA | NA | TRBJ2-3
CASSFQLVPGQGSYEQYF | TGTGCCAGCAGTTTCCAACTTGTTCCGGGACAGGGGTCCTACGAGCAGTACTTC | TRBV27 | few | TRBD1 | TRBJ2-7
CASSTATRVTSGLETQYF | TGTGCCAGCAGTACGGCTACACGAGTGACTAGCGGCTTAGAGACCCAGTACTTC | TRBV6-2/TRBV6-3 | NA | TRBD2 | TRBJ2-5
CASSQGYRQETQYF | TGTGCCAGCAGCCAAGGTTATCGGCAAGAGACCCAGTACTTC | TRBV4-2 | NA | NA | TRBJ2-5
CASSLSGNQPQHF | TGTGCCAGCAGTTTATCAGGGAATCAGCCCCAGCATTTT | TRBV12-3/TRBV12-4 | NA | NA | TRBJ1-5
CAITPGSLNTEAFF | TGTGCCATCACCCCAGGGTCCCTGAACACTGAAGCTTTCTTT | TRBV10-3 | NA | NA | TRBJ1-1
CASRPSGTNNEQFF | TGTGCCAGCAGACCTAGCGGTACCAACAATGAGCAGTTCTTC | TRBV6-5 | NA | TRBD2 | TRBJ2-1
CASSVAAGSLDGEQFF | TGTGCCAGCAGCGTAGCGGCAGGAAGCCTCGATGGTGAGCAGTTCTTC | TRBV9 | few | NA | TRBJ2-1
CASSVGWANQPQHF | TGTGCCAGCAGCGTAGGGTGGGCAAATCAGCCCCAGCATTTT | TRBV9 | NA | NA | TRBJ1-5
CASTVDRDYGYTF | TGTGCCAGCACCGTCGACAGGGACTATGGCTACACCTTC | TRBV6-5 | NA | TRBD1 | TRBJ1-2
CASSVGLAGGITGELFF | TGTGCCAGCAGCGTGGGACTAGCGGGGGGGATCACCGGGGAGCTGTTTTTT | TRBV9 | NA | TRBD2 | TRBJ2-2
CASSQVEGSLYSNQPQHF | TGTGCCAGCAGCCAAGTTGAGGGTAGCCTTTATAGCAATCAGCCCCAGCATTTT | TRBV3-1/TRBV3-2 | NA | NA | TRBJ1-5
CASSYRQGETQYF | TGCGCCAGCAGCTATAGACAGGGAGAGACCCAGTACTTC | TRBV4-1 | NA | TRBD1 | TRBJ2-5
CASSEGWGASYEQYF | TGTGCCAGCAGTGAAGGTTGGGGAGCCTCCTACGAGCAGTACTTC | TRBV6-1 | NA | NA | TRBJ2-7
CASSVGEGRVGYTF | TGTGCCAGCAGCGTAGGGGAGGGAAGGGTAGGCTACACCTTC | TRBV9 | few | NA | TRBJ1-2
CASSPQGFQAFF | TGTGCCAGCAGCCCGCAGGGATTTCAAGCTTTCTTT | TRBV11-2 | NA | NA | TRBJ1-1
CATSDTSGRAYNEQFF | TGTGCCACCAGTGATACTAGCGGGAGGGCCTACAATGAGCAGTTCTTC | TRBV24-1 | NA | TRBD2 | TRBJ2-1
CASMGLAAYEQYF | TGTGCCAGCATGGGACTAGCGGCTTACGAGCAGTACTTC | TRBV27 | NA | TRBD2 | TRBJ2-7
CASSYRREQYF | TGTGCCAGCAGTTACAGGCGCGAGCAGTACTTC | TRBV28 | NA | NA | TRBJ2-7
CASSENLGQGSPLHF | TGTGCCAGCAGTGAGAATCTAGGACAGGGATCACCCCTCCACTTT | TRBV25-1 | NA | TRBD1 | TRBJ1-6
CATSSGRTNYGYTF | TGTGCCACCTCCTCAGGGCGGACTAACTATGGCTACACCTTC | TRBV6-6 | NA | NA | TRBJ1-2
CASSQDPPAGDRNEQFF | TGTGCCAGCAGCCAAGATCCGCCAGCGGGGGACCGCAATGAGCAGTTCTTC | TRBV4-2 | NA | TRBD2 | TRBJ2-1
CASSSSPYEQYF | TGTGCCAGCAGCTCCTCCCCCTACGAGCAGTACTTC | TRBV5-6 | NA | NA | TRBJ2-7
CASSLSGREQFF | TGTGCCAGCAGTTTATCCGGTCGGGAGCAGTTCTTC | TRBV27 | NA | NA | TRBJ2-1
CAISESSHALAGGSEQYF | TGTGCCATCAGTGAGTCGAGCCACGCCCTAGCGGGAGGTTCCGAGCAGTACTTC | TRBV10-3 | NA | TRBD2 | TRBJ2-7
CASEINNGYTF | TGTGCCAGCGAAATCAACAATGGCTACACCTTC | TRBV28 | NA | NA | TRBJ1-2
CASSDQGGTDTQYF | TGTGCCAGCAGTGATCAAGGGGGCACAGATACGCAGTATTTT | TRBV6-4 | NA | NA | TRBJ2-3
CASSFIAAGEQYF | TGTGCCAGCAGCTTTATAGCGGCGGGCGAGCAGTACTTC | TRBV5-4 | few | NA | TRBJ2-7
CASSLRRGLWEKLFF | TGTGCCAGCAGCTTGAGACGAGGGTTGTGGGAAAAACTGTTTTTT | TRBV5-5 | NA | NA | TRBJ1-4
CASSSSTGVAPLHF | TGTGCCAGCAGTTCATCTACAGGAGTTGCACCCCTCCACTTT | TRBV6-2/TRBV6-3 | NA | NA | TRBJ1-6
CASNSSPGQLLGYTF | TGTGCCAGCAACTCCTCTCCGGGACAGCTTCTTGGCTACACCTTC | TRBV6-5 | NA | TRBD1 | TRBJ1-2
CASSPLGRRNTEAFF | TGTGCCAGCAGCCCACTGGGGCGCCGGAACACTGAAGCTTTCTTT | TRBV27 | NA | NA | TRBJ1-1
CASSTGGFTEAFF | TGTGCCAGCTCCACAGGGGGCTTCACTGAAGCTTTCTTT | TRBV3-1/TRBV3-2 | NA | TRBD1 | TRBJ1-1
CASSLYAGTGGQPQHF | TGTGCCAGCAGCTTGTATGCCGGGACAGGGGGACAGCCCCAGCATTTT | TRBV5-8 | NA | TRBD1 | TRBJ1-5
CATSDFLEGTYSNQPQHF | TGTGCCACCAGTGATTTTTTGGAGGGTACCTATAGCAATCAGCCCCAGCATTTT | TRBV24-1 | once | NA | TRBJ1-5
CASSEYAGASNEQYF | TGTGCCAGCAGTGAATACGCAGGGGCAAGCAACGAGCAGTACTTC | TRBV25-1 | NA | NA | TRBJ2-7
CASSETAVWVNTEAFF | TGTGCCAGCAGTGAAACCGCGGTTTGGGTGAACACTGAAGCTTTCTTT | TRBV6-1 | NA | NA | TRBJ1-1
CASSEGEVEQFF | TGTGCCAGCAGTGAGGGTGAGGTTGAGCAGTTCTTC | TRBV25-1 | NA | NA | TRBJ2-1
CASSLVQGVNTEAFF | TGCGCCAGCAGCTTGGTACAGGGGGTGAACACTGAAGCTTTCTTT | TRBV5-1 | NA | TRBD1 | TRBJ1-1
CASSGGGHTDSNQPQHF | TGTGCCAGCAGTGGGGGGGGCCATACAGACAGCAATCAGCCCCAGCATTTT | TRBV6-1 | NA | NA | TRBJ1-5
CACRRGGGQLETQYF | TGTGCCTGTAGGCGGGGGGGCGGTCAGTTGGAGACCCAGTACTTC | TRBV6-5 | NA | TRBD2 | TRBJ2-5
CASSPGPTETEAFF | TGTGCCAGCAGCCCCGGACCGACAGAGACTGAAGCTTTCTTT | TRBV7-9 | few | NA | TRBJ1-1
CASSEALPRVEAFF | TGTGCCAGCAGTGAAGCGCTACCCCGGGTCGAAGCTTTCTTT | TRBV2 | NA | NA | TRBJ1-1
CASSYSRTSLREQYF | TGTGCCAGCAGTTATTCCCGGACAAGTCTTCGCGAGCAGTACTTC | TRBV6-5 | NA | NA | TRBJ2-7
CASSGTWSQETQYF | TGTGCCAGCAGTGGGACATGGTCTCAAGAGACCCAGTACTTC | TRBV2 | NA | NA | TRBJ2-5
CAISRTSGASSYNEQFF | TGTGCCATCAGTCGGACTAGCGGGGCCAGCTCCTACAATGAGCAGTTCTTC | TRBV28 | NA | TRBD2 | TRBJ2-1
CASRQPGLAISGELFF | TGTGCCAGCAGGCAACCGGGACTAGCTATATCTGGGGAGCTGTTTTTT | TRBV7-8 | NA | TRBD2 | TRBJ2-2
CASSFPIASEQYF | TGTGCCAGCAGCTTTCCTATCGCTTCCGAGCAGTACTTC | TRBV11-3 | NA | NA | TRBJ2-7
CASSSPRNEQFF | TGTGCCAGCAGTTCACCTAGGAATGAGCAGTTCTTC | TRBV6-6 | NA | NA | TRBJ2-1
CASSLGQGATLTEAFF | TGTGCCAGCAGTTTAGGGCAGGGGGCAACTCTAACTGAAGCTTTCTTT | TRBV28 | NA | TRBD1 | TRBJ1-1